The source of this T cell receptor (beta chain) is a study of blood T cell repertoires in COVID-19. About the research overall: Researchers got acute and convalescent COVID-19 samples from the United States, Italy and Spain. T cells, B-cell-depleted T cells, or PBMCs provided the cDNA or gDNA that served as material.

The CDR3 spans 13 residues. Germline V gives CDR1 KGHSH, CDR2 LQKENI. V gave up 3 bases and J gave up 5 bases, with 10 bases separating them. The data were produced by immunoSEQ multiplex PCR, yet TCRdb's version contains in-frame clones alone and is incomplete. This repertoire shows under 200,000 clones, roughly 86% found once; its top ten account for approximately 7%. The chain carries TRBV18 and TRBJ2-5, with D tentatively TRBD2 (6 bases). The TCR originated in a man in his forties or fifties with active or convalescent COVID-19. Specimen: peripheral blood. This CDR3 is CASSPNRGETQYF. CDR3 nucleotide sequence: TGTGCCAGCTCACCGAACCGGGGGGAGACCCAGTACTTC.